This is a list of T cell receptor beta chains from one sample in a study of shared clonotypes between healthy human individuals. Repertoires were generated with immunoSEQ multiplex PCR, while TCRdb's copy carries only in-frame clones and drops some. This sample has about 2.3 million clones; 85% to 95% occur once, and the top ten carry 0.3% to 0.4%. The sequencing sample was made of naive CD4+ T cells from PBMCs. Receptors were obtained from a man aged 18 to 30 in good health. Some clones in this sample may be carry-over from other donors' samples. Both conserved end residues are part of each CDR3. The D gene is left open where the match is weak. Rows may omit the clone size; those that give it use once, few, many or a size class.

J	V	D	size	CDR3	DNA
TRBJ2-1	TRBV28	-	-	CASSLEGINEQFF	TGTGCCAGCAGTTTGGAGGGGATTAATGAGCAGTTCTTC
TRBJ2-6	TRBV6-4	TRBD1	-	CASSDQFYGGQVSSGANVLTF	TGTGCCAGCAGTGACCAATTTTATGGGGGACAGGTCTCCTCTGGGGCCAACGTCCTGACTTTC
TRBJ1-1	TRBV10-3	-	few	CAISEAGGFTEAFF	TGTGCCATCAGTGAAGCGGGGGGCTTTACTGAAGCTTTCTTT
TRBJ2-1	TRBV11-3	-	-	CASSLEALSNEQFF	TGTGCCAGCAGCTTAGAAGCACTATCAAATGAGCAGTTCTTC
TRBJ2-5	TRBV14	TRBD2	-	CASSPGGTSGRRTETQYF	TGTGCCAGCAGCCCAGGCGGCACTAGCGGGAGACGGACGGAGACCCAGTACTTC
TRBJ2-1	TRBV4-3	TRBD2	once	CASSLETSGRDNEQFF	TGCGCCAGCAGCCTCGAGACTAGCGGGAGAGACAATGAGCAGTTCTTC
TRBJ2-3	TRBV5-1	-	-	CASSLGRQDGDTQYF	TGCGCCAGCAGCTTGGGCAGGCAGGATGGAGATACGCAGTATTTT
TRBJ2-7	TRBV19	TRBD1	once	CASSPRTGGPYEQYF	TGTGCCAGTAGTCCCAGGACAGGGGGCCCGTACGAGCAGTACTTC
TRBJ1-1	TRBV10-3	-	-	CAISEQRGGTEAFF	TGTGCCATCAGTGAACAGAGGGGTGGCACTGAAGCTTTCTTT
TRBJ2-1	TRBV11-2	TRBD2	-	CASSLGGALAGLNEQFF	TGTGCCAGCAGCTTAGGGGGTGCACTAGCGGGGTTGAATGAGCAGTTCTTC
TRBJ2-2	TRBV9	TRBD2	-	CASSPGAGGRGTGELFF	TGTGCCAGCAGCCCCGGCGCGGGGGGGCGAGGGACCGGGGAGCTGTTTTTT
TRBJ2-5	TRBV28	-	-	CASKLTGGETQYF	TGTGCCAGCAAACTAACAGGTGGGGAGACCCAGTACTTC
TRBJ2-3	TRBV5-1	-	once	CASSLEGVTDTQYF	TGCGCCAGCAGCTTAGAGGGGGTAACAGATACGCAGTATTTT
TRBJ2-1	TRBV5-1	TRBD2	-	CASPNLRASGSDEQFF	TGCGCCAGCCCCAACCTCCGGGCTAGCGGGAGTGATGAGCAGTTCTTC
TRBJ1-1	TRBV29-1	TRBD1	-	CSVGDRFSDTEAFF	TGCAGCGTTGGGGACAGGTTTTCGGACACTGAAGCTTTCTTT
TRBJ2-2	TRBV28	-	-	CASSLFVGYTGELFF	TGTGCCAGCAGTTTATTCGTGGGATACACCGGGGAGCTGTTTTTT
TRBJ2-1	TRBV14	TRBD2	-	CASSQDGRPGLANSYNEQFF	TGTGCCAGCAGCCAAGATGGTAGGCCGGGACTAGCGAATAGCTACAATGAGCAGTTCTTC
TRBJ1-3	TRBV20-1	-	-	CSVPSGNTIYF	TGCAGTGTCCCCTCTGGAAACACCATATATTTT
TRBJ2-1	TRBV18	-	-	CASSPPGTQTYEQFF	TGTGCCAGCTCACCGCCCGGGACCCAAACGTATGAGCAGTTCTTC
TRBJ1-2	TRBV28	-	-	CASSYPEAGRRNGYTF	TGTGCCAGCAGTTATCCGGAGGCCGGGAGACGAAATGGCTACACCTTC
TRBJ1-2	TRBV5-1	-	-	CASSLAGQTNYGYTF	TGCGCCAGCAGCTTGGCCGGCCAGACTAACTATGGCTACACCTTC
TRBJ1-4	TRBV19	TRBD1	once	CASSTGGIEEKLFF	TGTGCCAGTAGTACAGGGGGCATAGAGGAAAAACTGTTTTTT
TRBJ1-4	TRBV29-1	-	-	CSVDGTLNNEKLFF	TGCAGCGTTGACGGTACACTTAATAATGAAAAACTGTTTTTT
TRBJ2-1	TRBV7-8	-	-	CASSLVISGLNEQFF	TGTGCCAGCAGCTTAGTTATTAGCGGACTCAATGAGCAGTTCTTC
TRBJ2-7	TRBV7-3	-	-	CASSLRRDSYEQYF	TGTGCCAGCAGCTTAAGACGAGACTCCTACGAGCAGTACTTC
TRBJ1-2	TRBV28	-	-	CASSLQGGRGGYTF	TGTGCCAGCAGTCTACAGGGTGGCCGGGGCGGCTACACCTTC
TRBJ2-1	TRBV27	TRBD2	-	CASNKLSGSNYNEQFF	TGTGCCAGCAACAAACTGAGCGGGAGTAACTACAATGAGCAGTTCTTC
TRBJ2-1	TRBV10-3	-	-	CAIRGRLVGNEQFF	TGTGCCATCCGTGGTCGGCTAGTAGGGAATGAGCAGTTCTTC
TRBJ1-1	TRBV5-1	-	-	CASSLDRSEAFF	TGCGCCAGCAGCTTGGACCGAAGTGAAGCTTTCTTT
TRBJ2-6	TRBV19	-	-	CASSIWPTRAGANVLTF	TGTGCCAGTAGTATCTGGCCCACCAGAGCTGGGGCCAACGTCCTGACTTTC
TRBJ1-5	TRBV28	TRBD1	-	CASSYAGGARYNQPQHF	TGTGCCAGCAGTTACGCAGGGGGCGCTAGGTACAATCAGCCCCAGCATTTT